This T cell receptor (beta chain) is from a study of blood T cell repertoires in COVID-19. About the research overall: Material from acute and convalescent COVID-19 was sourced from the United States, Italy and Spain. Sources were T cells, B-cell-depleted T cells, or PBMCs; the material itself was cDNA or gDNA.

This clone was recorded only once. Authors' data handling: Reference gene primer amplification gave estimated nucleated cell counts. TCRdb's table, derived via immunoSEQ multiplex PCR, lists solely in-frame clones and lacks some. The V and J calls and clone size are taken from that table; D and trimming were inferred from the DNA. The sample carries 250,000 to 350,000 clones, about 88% recorded once. J was trimmed by 5 bases and V by 2 bases; bases with no gene match: 8. CDR3 length: 15 residues. Germline V gene data show CDR1 as GTSNPN and CDR2 as SVGIG (reference sequence). The clonotype comes from a woman in her sixties or seventies with acute or convalescent COVID-19. Material: peripheral blood. The chain recombines TRBV30 with TRBJ2-1; 8 nucleotides agree with TRBD2. CDR3 nucleotide sequence: TGTGCCTGGAGTAACGGGAGGGCCGGGGACAATGAGCAGTTCTTC. It translates to CAWSNGRAGDNEQFF.